This TCR beta chain appears in the sequencing data of a study of a mutant IDH1 vaccine in newly diagnosed glioma. In the study overall: Scheduled for weeks 1, 3, 5, 7, 11, 15, 19 and 23, eight vaccinations were given to patients.

Sequenced by immunoSEQ multiplex PCR; TCRdb stores in-frame clones only, minus some. The sample yields around 130,000 clones, around 77% seen once. Described time point: week 11, during vaccination. Vaccination used 300 ug of mutant IDH1 20-mer peptide per dose, with topical imiquimod. There were new WHO grade 3 or 4 astrocytomas in the donors, and these were IDH1-mutant and ATRX-lost. To note about this clone: Its antigen is undetermined.

Germline V gives CDR1 ENHRY, CDR2 SYGVKD. The CDR3 sequence is 15 residues long. Trimming stripped 0 bases from V and 7 bases from J, with 13 bases between. The sample in question was PBMCs, obtained from a glioma patient whose treatment included an IDH1 peptide vaccine. This TCR came from a man aged 35 to 55 with glioma. The chain is built from TRBV10-3 and TRBJ2-1; TRBD2 is a possible D gene (6 bases). The CDR3, as DNA: TGTGCCATCAGTGAGTCGATGGCCAGCGGGAATGAGCAGTTCTTC. It encodes CAISESMASGNEQFF.